Here is one T cell receptor (beta chain) with its context. What it binds is not known. Profiling relied on immunoSEQ multiplex PCR, and the TCRdb table lists in-frame clones only, not all of them. Of fewer than 40,000 clones listed, roughly 84% are singletons. This sample was taken from a study of OX40 agonist ivuxolimab in advanced cancers. Whole-study results and caveats: With doses of 0.1 to 3.0 mg/kg, CD4+ and CD8+ blood T cells had undergone clonal expansion by week 6.

The clonotype originates from an adult with an advanced solid tumor such as melanoma, head and neck, liver or kidney cancer. Sequenced material: CD4+ or CD8+ T cells sorted from blood, taken in a trial of the OX40 agonist ivuxolimab.

CDR3 DNA sequence: TGTGCCAGCAGCTCCCTGCGTACTAACTATGGCTACACCTTC. Encoded protein: CASSSLRTNYGYTF. The rearrangement links TRBV27 to TRBJ1-2; no clear D gene. The germline gives CDR1 MNHEY, CDR2 SMNVEV (reference sequence). The germline V and J ends were trimmed by 6 bases and 0 bases, with 11 bases remaining between them. This CDR3 is 14 amino acids long.